This TCR beta chain came from a study of cytomegalovirus exposure and HLA in healthy donors. Study observations and caveats: Later genetic work tied a missense DCLRE1C variant to beta-chain V and J trimming. As was reported, the classifier diagnosed cytomegalovirus status with high specificity and sensitivity.

PCR primers comprised 60 Vbeta and 13 Jbeta primers. The protocol was immunoSEQ multiplex PCR, while the TCRdb copy is restricted to in-frame clones and leaves out a portion. The sample contains around 150,000 clones, around 83% of which appear only once. Per the germline V gene, CDR1 is LNHDA and CDR2 is SQIVND (reference sequence). The length of the CDR3 is 15 residues. Trimming cost V 9 bases and J 3 bases; bases outside gene matches: 12. On this clone itself: Its antigen is unknown.

Sequencing was carried out using PBMCs. The sequence was obtained from a man in his fifties or sixties in good health and CMV-seropositive. The chain employs TRBV19 and TRBJ2-7; TRBD1 agrees at 9 bases. As DNA, the CDR3 is TGTGCCAGAACAAAACCGGGACAGGGAAGCTACGAGCAGTACGTC. It translates to CARTKPGQGSYEQYV.